Listed here are 17 T cell receptor beta chains from one sample, sequenced in a study of T-cell memory formation after mild COVID-19. Via MiXCR, TCRdb re-called the 5' RACE reads, giving one row per CDR3 protein. The data hold under 300,000 distinct CDR3 sequences, with over 7% observed a single time. Specimen: PBMCs or a T cell subset sorted from them (not recorded which). The receptor source for this set is a man between 18 and 29 years old who had mild COVID-19 (a few samples of this study predate the infection). Cell type and time point are not known.

This clonotype has a count of ten or more. The rearrangement joins TRBV5-1 to TRBJ2-1; D remains ambiguous. CDR1 SGHRS and CDR2 YFSETQ come from the germline V gene. The CDR3 is 14 residues long. Trimming took 2 bases from V and 1 from J, leaving 7 bases between them. The DNA of the CDR3 is TGCGCCAGCAGCTTTACACGTTCCTACAATGAGCAGTTCTTC. Its translation is CASSFTRSYNEQFF.

The rearrangement links TRBV7-8 to TRBJ2-7; no reliable D call. Germline CDR1 and CDR2: SGHVS and FQNEAQ. This CDR3 is 14 amino acids long. V lost 6 bases to trimming and J lost 6 bases, with 18 bases between them. CDR3 in amino acids: CASSQTLGFPEQYV. For the CDR3, the DNA is TGTGCCAGCAGTCAGACTTTGGGGTTTCCCGAGCAGTACGTC.

This clonotype was detected a few times. DNA for the CDR3: TGTGCCAGCAGCTTACGGGGGGCGGTAGATACGCAGTATTTT. This sequence encodes CASSLRGAVDTQYF. The rearrangement uses TRBV7-2 and TRBJ2-3; D possibly corresponds to TRBD2 (7 bases). V was cut by 2 bases and J by 5 bases, with 11 bases left in between. CDR1 is SGHTA and CDR2 is FQGNSA in the germline V gene. The CDR3 is made up of 14 amino acids.

The CDR3 region has the DNA TGCGCCAGCAGTTCGTCCCTGTTTGAGACCCAGTACTTC. Translation gives CASSSSLFETQYF. The chain uses TRBV5-1 and TRBJ2-5; D is undetermined. Trimming cost V 5 bases and J 5 bases, with 13 bases left between them. The CDR3 extends over 13 amino acids. Germline assignment: CDR1 SGHRS and CDR2 YFSETQ.

V gene TRBV4-2 combines with J gene TRBJ2-1, with D tentatively TRBD1 (8 bases). Looked up from germline, CDR1 is LGHNA and CDR2 is YNFKEQ. The CDR3 consists of 16 residues. Trimming removed 3 bases from V and 10 bases from J, with 22 bases in between. CDR3 in DNA: TGTGCCAGCAGCCAGCCGACAGGGGAGGGTTTCAGGGAGCAGTTCTTC. Its translation: CASSQPTGEGFREQFF.

The chain couples TRBV4-1 to TRBJ2-7, with D tentatively TRBD1 or TRBD2 (5 bases each). V was shortened by 3 bases and J by 5 bases, with 14 bases between the two germline ends. The CDR3 sequence is 14 residues long. The germline V gene encodes CDR1 MGHRA and CDR2 YSYEKL. CDR3 protein: CASSHCQGANEQYV. The CDR3 bases are TGCGCCAGCAGCCACTGCCAGGGAGCCAACGAGCAGTACGTC.

CDR3 amino acids: CASSQGARDRGLWNSPLHF. Here the CDR3 DNA reads TGTGCCAGCAGCCAAGGGGCCCGGGACAGGGGGCTTTGGAATTCACCCCTCCACTTT. V usage is TRBV4-2 and J usage is TRBJ1-6; 12 bases align to TRBD1. Germline V gene sequence: CDR1 LGHNA, CDR2 YNFKEQ. The CDR3 length is 19 residues. Trimming cost V 1 base and J 7 bases; bases outside gene matches: 11.

This clonotype was seen only a few times. J is TRBJ1-2 and V is TRBV5-1; 12 bases are shared with TRBD1. This CDR3 region has 14 residues. The germline V gene has CDR1 SGHRS and CDR2 YFSETQ. The trim removed 5 bases at V and 7 bases at J, leaving 6 bases unmatched. The CDR3 sequence is CASRAGTGGFGYTF. Written as DNA, the CDR3 is TGCGCCAGCAGAGCCGGGACAGGGGGCTTTGGCTACACCTTC.

V usage is TRBV12-3 or TRBV12-4 and J usage is TRBJ2-1; D not resolved. This CDR3 has 13 amino acids. V shed 5 bases and J shed 7 bases, with 12 bases lying between them. This chain's CDR3 is CASSPWMENEQFF. The CDR3, as DNA: TGTGCCAGCAGTCCCTGGATGGAGAATGAGCAGTTCTTC.

The chain joins TRBV2 to TRBJ1-1, with D possibly being TRBD1 (5 bases). V lost 5 bases and J 8 bases, leaving 12 bases between the germline ends. CDR1 and CDR2 from the germline V gene are SNHLY and FYNNEI. CDR3 length: 12 amino acids. The CDR3 spells CASSFGALEAFF. The CDR3 DNA reads TGTGCCAGCAGTTTCGGGGCATTAGAAGCTTTCTTT.

This clonotype has ten or more counts. The rearrangement uses TRBV6-5 and TRBJ2-1; 9 bases match TRBD1. This CDR3 spans 14 amino acids. The ends lost 4 bases at V and 8 bases at J; junction bases unmatched: 6. Germline CDR1 is MNHEY and CDR2 is SVGAGI. CDR3 DNA sequence: TGTGCCAGCAGTTCATCGGACAGGGGCCATGAGCAGTTCTTC. Encoded protein: CASSSSDRGHEQFF.

This clonotype appeared many times. DNA of the CDR3: TGTGCCAGCAGCAGGAGTCACACAGATACGCAGTATTTT. It is translated as CASSRSHTDTQYF. V and J are TRBV6-5 and TRBJ2-3; no clear D. Germline-derived CDR1 and CDR2 are MNHEY and SVGAGI. The CDR3 runs 13 residues. V dropped 6 bases and J dropped 2 bases, with 9 bases sitting between them.

In its sample, this clonotype was seen many times. V usage is TRBV18 and J usage is TRBJ1-5, with D perhaps matching TRBD1 (5 bases). The germline CDR1 and CDR2 sequences are KGHSH and LQKENI. V lost 3 bases to trimming and J lost 5 bases, with 11 bases between them. The CDR3 is 14 residues long. This CDR3 reads CASSPGTGDQPQHF. CDR3 nucleotide sequence: TGTGCCAGCTCACCGGGCACAGGAGATCAGCCCCAGCATTTT.

The DNA of the CDR3 is TGTGCCAGCAGCCCAAACTCCGGGACAGGGTGGAGCAATCAGCCCCAGCATTTT. This gives the protein CASSPNSGTGWSNQPQHF. The rearrangement joins TRBV7-6 to TRBJ1-5; the match to TRBD1 covers 9 bases. The V segment lost 5 bases and the J segment 1 base; nucleotides outside the gene matches: 12. The CDR3 is 18 amino acids. Germline V gene sequence: CDR1 SGHVS, CDR2 FNYEAQ. The full variable domain, completed using reference TRBV7-6 and TRBJ1-5, is GAGVSQSPRYKVTKRGQDVALRCDPISGHVSLYWYRQALGQGPEFLTYFNYEAQQDKSGLPNDRFSAERPEGSISTLTIQRTEQRDSAMYRCASSPNSGTGWSNQPQHFGDGTRLSIL.

This clonotype was counted only a few times. This rearrangement joins TRBV7-2 to TRBJ2-6; TRBD1 agrees at 7 bases. The CDR3 contains 18 residues. Germline V CDR1 and CDR2: SGHTA, FQGNSA. With V trimmed by 6 bases and J by 2 bases, 13 bases remained unmatched. Here the CDR3 DNA reads TGTGCCAGCAGGTCCGCAGGGGGAGAATGGACTGGGGCCAACGTCCTGACTTTC. It encodes CASRSAGGEWTGANVLTF.

This clonotype was detected only a few times. The chain couples TRBV7-2 to TRBJ1-1; weak D call: TRBD1 (6 bases). Germline V CDR1 and CDR2: SGHTA, FQGNSA. The CDR3 is 15 residues long. Trimming took 5 bases from V and 3 from J, leaving 16 bases between them. The chain's CDR3 is CASSPQGTLHTEAFF. The CDR3 nucleotides read TGTGCCAGCAGCCCTCAGGGGACGTTGCACACTGAAGCTTTCTTT.

This clonotype was picked up many times. The chain uses TRBV5-5 and TRBJ2-7; D may be TRBD1 (6 bases). There are 15 residues in the CDR3. Trimming shortened V by 4 bases and J by 3 bases, and 17 bases separated the two germline ends. Germline-derived CDR1 and CDR2 are SGHKS and YYEKEE (reference sequence). CDR3 DNA: TGTGCCAGCAGCCCGGACAGAATTGTTAGCTACGAGCAGTACGTC. As protein: CASSPDRIVSYEQYV.